The 20 T cell receptor beta chains given below trace back to one sample, sequenced in a study of blood T cells in healthy people across ages. A second roughly 6 to 11 cycle PCR used barcoded and J-beta primers. Via MiXCR, TCRdb re-called the 5' RACE reads, giving one row per CDR3 protein. The sample consists of around 850,000 distinct CDR3 sequences, about 36% of them appearing once. The sample taken for sequencing was blood. The receptors shown here come from a man between 18 and 35 years old in good health.

The DNA of the CDR3 is TGTGCCATCAGTGAGTCGTTTGGCTGCTACGAGCAGTACTTC. Its protein is CAISESFGCYEQYF. The chain employs TRBV10-3 and TRBJ2-7; D gene unclear. V lost 0 bases and J lost 3, with 9 bases in between. The V gene's germline CDR1 is ENHRY and CDR2 SYGVKD. This CDR3 is 14 amino acids long.

V is TRBV4-1 and J is TRBJ2-1; tentatively, D is TRBD1 (5 bases). Germline CDR1 MGHRA, CDR2 YSYEKL. The germline V and J ends were trimmed by 0 bases and 0 bases, with 12 bases remaining between them. The CDR3 totals 17 residues. The CDR3 sequence is CASSQEVSDISYNEQFF. The DNA for the CDR3 is TGCGCCAGCAGCCAAGAGGTATCGGACATCTCCTACAATGAGCAGTTCTTC.

V gene TRBV4-3 combines with J gene TRBJ2-4, with D perhaps being TRBD1 or TRBD2 (5 bases each). The CDR3 consists of 14 residues. Trimming pared 4 bases from V and 9 bases from J, leaving 16 bases between. CDR1 is LGHNA and CDR2 is YSLEER in the germline V gene. The CDR3 is CASSRGFDSGIQYF. In nucleotides, the CDR3 is TGCGCCAGCAGCCGTGGCTTCGACAGCGGCATTCAGTACTTC.

The CDR3 protein is CASSLAGSDVQYF. DNA of the CDR3: TGTGCCAGCAGTTTGGCAGGGTCAGATGTGCAGTATTTT. The chain employs TRBV12-3 or TRBV12-4 and TRBJ2-3; possible D gene TRBD1, 5 bases. V lost 3 bases to trimming and J lost 11 bases, with 15 bases between them. CDR3 size: 13 residues.

Comment on this clonotype: A much larger clonotype is one base distant, so this may be a read error. The rearrangement links TRBV2 to TRBJ1-5; possible D gene TRBD1, 5 bases. The CDR3 length is 13 residues. CDR1 is SNHLY and CDR2 is FYNNEI in the germline V gene. V lost 7 bases and J lost 3, with 10 bases in between. CDR3 sequence: CASNRGNNQPQHF. In DNA form, the CDR3 reads TGTGCCAGCAACCGGGGGAACAATCAGCCCCAGCATTTT.

The rearrangement uses TRBV12-3 or TRBV12-4 and TRBJ1-5; 8 nucleotides line up with TRBD1. V lost 6 bases to trimming and J lost 2 bases; unmatched junction nucleotides: 6. This CDR3 contains 15 residues. CDR3: CASRATGEGNQPQHF. The DNA for the CDR3 is TGTGCCAGCAGGGCGACAGGGGAAGGCAATCAGCCCCAGCATTTT.

This clonotype was seen only a few times. The CDR3 region is CASSQDLPSGLFDVASYNEQFF. CDR3 in DNA: TGCGCCAGCAGCCAAGATTTGCCTAGCGGATTGTTCGACGTGGCCTCCTACAATGAGCAGTTCTTC. The rearrangement links TRBV4-3 to TRBJ2-1, with 7 bases matching TRBD2. Looked up from germline, CDR1 is LGHNA and CDR2 is YSLEER. V gave up 0 bases and J gave up 0 bases; unmatched junction bases: 20. This CDR3 comprises 22 residues.

The rearrangement joins TRBV12-3 or TRBV12-4 to TRBJ2-7; D is possibly TRBD2 (5 bases). This CDR3 comprises 15 residues. The V end lost 5 bases, the J end lost 4 bases, and 18 bases lay between the germline ends. The CDR3 region has the DNA TGTGCCAGCAGTCCCCCTGTTGGAGGCTCTTACGAGCAGTACTTC. It is translated as CASSPPVGGSYEQYF.

This rearrangement joins TRBV7-2 to TRBJ1-4, with a possible D match to TRBD1 (5 bases). Looked up from germline, CDR1 is SGHTA and CDR2 is FQGNSA. The CDR3 has 14 residues. V gave up 10 bases and J gave up 0 bases, with 12 bases separating them. CDR3 sequence reads: CATGGGATNEKLFF. In nucleotides, the CDR3 is TGTGCCACGGGGGGAGGGGCAACTAATGAAAAACTGTTTTTT.

The chain recombines TRBV6-6 with TRBJ2-5, with D perhaps assigned TRBD1 or TRBD2 (5 bases each). Germline CDR1 is MNHNY and CDR2 is SVGAGI (reference sequence). V lost 5 bases and J lost 11, with 18 bases in between. The CDR3 runs 13 residues. The CDR3 DNA follows: TGTGCCAGCAGTGCCAATACAGGAGGTGAGCAGTACTTC. Its translation is CASSANTGGEQYF.

This clonotype was seen a few times. This chain uses TRBV12-3 or TRBV12-4 with TRBJ1-2; D call uncertain. The CDR3 covers 14 residues. V was cut by 5 bases and J by 2 bases, with 12 bases left in between. CDR3 coding DNA: TGTGCCAGCAGTATTACAGTAGCCAACTATGGCTACACCTTC. Its translation is CASSITVANYGYTF.

The chain employs TRBV20-1 and TRBJ1-5, with D maybe TRBD1 (6 bases). The CDR3 contains 15 residues. CDR1 is DFQATT, CDR2 SNEGSKA, per germline (reference sequence). V was trimmed by 0 bases and J by 8 bases, leaving 17 bases between them. The CDR3: CSAREDSISKKPQHF. The DNA for the CDR3 is TGCAGTGCTAGAGAGGACAGTATTAGCAAGAAGCCCCAGCATTTT.

The chain joins TRBV9 to TRBJ2-1; TRBD2 matches at 10 bases. The ends lost 4 bases at V and 5 bases at J; junction bases unmatched: 15. CDR3 length: 18 residues. CDR1 SGDLS and CDR2 YYNGEE come from the germline V gene. CDR3 bases: TGTGCCAGCAGCTACGACAATCGAGCGGGGGGGCCCAACAATGAGCAGTTCTTC. Encoded protein: CASSYDNRAGGPNNEQFF.

The chain joins TRBV28 to TRBJ2-3; D is perhaps TRBD2 (6 bases). The V gene's germline CDR1 is MDHEN and CDR2 SYDVKM. This CDR3 comprises 19 residues. Trimming removed 8 bases from V and 2 bases from J, with 29 bases in between. The DNA for the CDR3 is TGTGCCAGCTTGCCGGACTACCTCCCTCATAGCGATGTCACAGATACGCAGTATTTT. Translation gives CASLPDYLPHSDVTDTQYF.

The table lists this clonotype with a count of one. A single base separates this from a much larger clone, so it may be a read error. CDR3 nucleotides: TGCGCCAGCAGCCAGGGGACTAGCAGGGGGGTTTCCGGGGAGCTGTTTTTT. It encodes CASSQGTSRGVSGELFF. The rearrangement uses TRBV4-3 and TRBJ2-2, with 9 bases fitting TRBD2. Germline values: CDR1 LGHNA, CDR2 YSLEER. The CDR3 contains 17 residues. The J segment lost 6 bases and the V segment lost 3 bases, leaving 11 bases of the junction unmatched.

J is TRBJ2-5 and V is TRBV29-1, with D perhaps TRBD1 (6 bases). The CDR3 extends over 20 amino acids. Trimming took off 5 bases at V and 0 bases at J, with 31 bases between the two ends. CDR1 SQVTM and CDR2 ANQGSEA come from the germline V gene. CDR3 in amino acids: CSVSSTGRGFSRKYQETQYF. DNA for the CDR3: TGCAGCGTTTCCTCCACCGGCAGGGGCTTTTCGAGAAAGTACCAAGAGACCCAGTACTTC.

The CDR3 is CSASPRTVYGYTF. DNA for the CDR3: TGCAGTGCTAGTCCCCGGACAGTCTATGGCTACACCTTC. The chain joins TRBV20-1 to TRBJ1-2; tentatively, D is TRBD1 (6 bases). Trimming took 3 bases from V and 4 from J, leaving 12 bases between them. This CDR3 is 13 amino acids long. CDR1 and CDR2 (germline): DFQATT, SNEGSKA (reference sequence).

This clonotype was counted a few times. This sequence joins TRBV5-1 and TRBJ2-1, with 10 bases identical to TRBD1. The CDR3 contains 15 residues. Per germline, CDR1 SGHRS and CDR2 YFSETQ. Unmatched junction bases numbered 5, after V lost 0 bases and J lost 8 bases. CDR3 DNA: TGCGCCAGCAGCTTGGATCGGGACAGGGGTTATGAGCAGTTCTTC. This encodes CASSLDRDRGYEQFF.

The table lists this clonotype with a few counts. The CDR3 region has the DNA TGTGCCAGCAGTTTAGCGGGGGCCACGGGAGATACGCAGTATTTT. Translated, it gives CASSLAGATGDTQYF. The V and J genes are TRBV27 and TRBJ2-3; tentatively, D is TRBD2 (7 bases). V lost 2 bases to trimming and J lost 5 bases, with 14 bases between them. Germline loops: CDR1 MNHEY, CDR2 SMNVEV (reference sequence). The CDR3 length is 15 residues.

There are a few counts of this clonotype. The V gene is TRBV24-1, the J gene TRBJ1-2; D gene unclear. V was pared by 2 bases and J by 3 bases, with 6 bases between. This CDR3 comprises 13 residues. Germline V lookup: CDR1 KGHDR, CDR2 SFDVKD. The CDR3 protein is CATSDYGDYGYTF. The CDR3 coding sequence is TGTGCCACCAGTGATTACGGCGACTATGGCTACACCTTC.